This T cell receptor (beta chain) was captured by sequencing in a study of tumor-infiltrating lymphocytes in primary liver carcinoma. About the study: Both sexes were represented among patients, who were 30 to 69 years old. Yields of productive TCRbeta reads ranged from roughly 3.5 to 7.13 million per sample and were similar across tissue types.

Co-extracting RNA and DNA was done with roughly 17-32 mg of unsorted bulk tissue as input. Patients showed chronic HBV infection and an absence of prior treatment. Germline values: CDR1 SGHNT, CDR2 YENEEA. The CDR3 consists of 14 residues. Trimming shortened V by 9 bases and J by 8 bases, and 20 bases separated the two germline ends. TCR beta cDNA came from about 470 ng total RNA, primed with a constant-region primer. Employing slightly modified ARM-PCR, three nested multiplex PCR rounds were run, and these gave rise to the TCR beta libraries. It was with TRBV1-TRBV30 forward primers and a C-beta reverse primer that the first two PCR rounds were run, at around 9 cycles each. Each CDR3 protein is one row after TCRdb ran MiXCR on the multiplex PCR reads. The table includes under 130,000 distinct CDR3 sequences, roughly 85% detected once.

The rearrangement uses TRBV11-3 and TRBJ2-1; D not resolved. The sequence derives from a man aged 40-49 years with primary liver carcinoma and hepatitis B virus infection. The sample consisted of liver tumor tissue from sampling region 3. Subset denoted: tumor region T3, left-lateral pole. In nucleotides, the CDR3 is TGTGCCAGTAACTTAGGCATCTCGAACCATGAGCAGTTCTTC. The encoded protein is CASNLGISNHEQFF.